This T cell receptor beta chain was observed in a study of CD8 T cells in ankylosing spondylitis. Study conclusions and caveats: It appeared that ankylosing spondylitis blood was characterized by a TCR beta motif of several highly homologous variants. With a CD8+ phenotype, disease-linked clones were relatively rare in peripheral blood. The clones that were linked to disease were reported to be significantly enriched in matched synovial fluid samples from ankylosing spondylitis patients. In reactive arthritis synovial fluid and blood, some motif variants had been reported before.

From germline, CDR1 is MDHEN and CDR2 SYDVKM. This CDR3 spans 14 amino acids. Trimming left V 6 bases short and J 7 bases short, with 16 bases between. Scientists made TCR beta libraries using quantitative 5'-RACE with molecular barcodes. Via MiXCR, TCRdb re-called the 5' RACE reads, giving one row per CDR3 protein. This table has 450,000 to 550,000 distinct CDR3 sequences, approximately 5.3% appearing once. The sample holds many counts of this clonotype. Its target is unknown. Input material: blood, either unsorted or a sorted T cell fraction (not recorded which). This sequence joins TRBV28 and TRBJ2-1, with a tentative D call TRBD1 (7 bases). This clonotype was obtained from a male donor with ankylosing spondylitis. The DNA of the CDR3 is TGTGCCAGCAGCCCGTACAGGGGAGGAAATGAGCAGTTCTTC. This sequence encodes CASSPYRGGNEQFF.